The 10 T cell receptor beta chains below all came from one sample that was sequenced in a study of CD8+CD57+ T cells in acquired aplastic anemia. Patients selected for sequencing had displayed CD8+CD57+ cell expansion by flow cytometry. Template material for TCR beta VDJ and CDR3 profiling consisted of genomic DNA. TCRdb reprocessed the reads via MiXCR and lists one record per CDR3 protein. The sample has approximately 150,000 distinct CDR3 sequences; over 55% are singletons. The sample comprised sorted CD4+, CD8+, or CD8+CD57+ T cells (not recorded which) from PBMCs. These receptors were obtained from a human donor with aplastic anemia.

The chain links TRBV7-9 to TRBJ1-2, with unresolved D. The CDR3 runs to 12 residues. Germline V lookup: CDR1 SEHNR, CDR2 FQNEAQ (reference sequence). The germline V and J ends were trimmed by 1 base and 4 bases, with 4 bases remaining between them. The CDR3 loop is CASSLVPYGYTF. CDR3 in DNA: TGTGCCAGCAGCTTAGTTCCCTATGGCTACACCTTC. Full variable domain (outside the CDR3, taken from reference TRBV7-9 and TRBJ1-2): DTGVSQNPRHKITKRGQNVTFRCDPISEHNRLYWYRQTLGQGPEFLTYFQNEAQLEKSRLLSDRFSAERPKGSFSTLEIQRTEQGDSAMYLCASSLVPYGYTFGSGTRLTVV.

This sequence joins TRBV25-1 and TRBJ1-4; tentative D call: TRBD1 (6 bases). Trimming cost V 4 bases and J 8 bases, with 14 bases left between them. This CDR3 spans 14 amino acids. Per germline, CDR1 MGHDK and CDR2 SYGVNS. This chain's CDR3 is CASSASGTREKLFF. DNA for the CDR3: TGTGCCAGCAGTGCCTCCGGGACAAGGGAAAAACTGTTTTTT.

The V and J genes are TRBV9 and TRBJ1-6; tentatively, D is TRBD1 (5 bases). The CDR3 runs to 18 residues. V was trimmed by 0 bases and J by 7 bases, leaving 20 bases between them. Germline loops: CDR1 SGDLS, CDR2 YYNGEE. The CDR3 nucleotides are TGTGCCAGCAGCGTAGCGGTAAGGGAAGGGGCTGGGAATTCACCCCTCCACTTT. It is translated as CASSVAVREGAGNSPLHF. Complete variable domain (other parts from reference TRBV9 and TRBJ1-6): DSGVTQTPKHLITATGQRVTLRCSPRSGDLSVYWYQQSLDQGLQFLIQYYNGEERAKGNILERFSAQQFPDLHSELNLSSLELGDSALYFCASSVAVREGAGNSPLHFGNGTRLTVT.

This clonotype was observed once. The junction does not match germline at one end; this may be a read error. This sequence joins TRBV10-3 and TRBJ1-1; 7 bases line up with TRBD1. Germline lookup yields CDR1 ENHRY and CDR2 SYGVKD. CDR3 length: 14 amino acids. Written as DNA, the CDR3 is TGTGCCAGCAGTGCTACAGGGGTCAACGCTGAAGCTTTCTTT. Its protein is CASSATGVNAEAFF.

The chain links TRBV7-8 to TRBJ2-7; 10 positions match TRBD2. Matching the DNA end better, TRBJ2-1 makes the J call doubtful. Germline CDR1 SGHVS, CDR2 FQNEAQ. The CDR3 loop spans 15 amino acids. The DNA for the CDR3 is TGTGCCAGCAGCTTATTCCTAGCGGGAGCCAATGAGCAGTTCTTC. Its translation: CASSLFLAGANEQFF.

This chain links TRBV24-1 with TRBJ2-3, with D tentatively TRBD2 (6 bases). Trimming took 3 bases from V and 0 from J, leaving 18 bases between them. The CDR3 is 18 amino acids. Germline values: CDR1 KGHDR, CDR2 SFDVKD. The CDR3 sequence is CATSDRYQGGGSTDTQYF. DNA of the CDR3: TGTGCCACCAGTGATCGATACCAGGGAGGTGGGAGCACAGATACGCAGTATTTT.

V gene TRBV9 combines with J gene TRBJ1-1; D not resolved. This CDR3 has 14 amino acids. Germline CDR1 is SGDLS and CDR2 is YYNGEE. The V end was cut by 4 bases, the J end by 0 bases, with 10 bases between. The DNA for the CDR3 is TGTGCCAGCAGCTCCCGGGCCGTGAACACTGAAGCTTTCTTT. Translating it yields CASSSRAVNTEAFF.

The chain uses TRBV29-1 and TRBJ1-1; the D gene is possibly TRBD1 (5 bases). Trimming cost V 4 bases and J 4 bases, with 16 bases left between them. Germline V gives CDR1 SQVTM, CDR2 ANQGSEA. The CDR3 consists of 14 residues. The CDR3 nucleotides are TGCAGCGTTGGCGGGGGGGGGTCCCTCACTGAAGCTTTCTTT. This translates into CSVGGGGSLTEAFF.

The rearrangement uses TRBV7-2 and TRBJ2-3, with D tentatively TRBD2 (5 bases). V was pared by 5 bases and J by 4 bases, with 10 bases between. The CDR3 covers 13 residues. Germline values: CDR1 SGHTA, CDR2 FQGNSA. The CDR3 DNA is TGTGCCAGCAGCGAGCAGAGGGCAGATACGCAGTATTTT. Translating gives CASSEQRADTQYF.

DNA of the CDR3: TGCAGTGCTAGGTTGTCTAGCGGGGGGAAGCAGTACTTC. Its protein is CSARLSSGGKQYF. V and J are TRBV20-1 and TRBJ2-7, with 11 positions matching TRBD2. Trimming removed 3 bases from V and 8 bases from J; junction bases left unmatched: 6. CDR3 size: 13 residues. Germline V lookup: CDR1 DFQATT, CDR2 SNEGSKA (reference sequence).